These 25 T cell receptor beta chains originate from one sample sequenced in a study of blood T cell repertoires in COVID-19. The repertoire was sequenced with immunoSEQ multiplex PCR; TCRdb's copy has only in-frame clones and lacks some. The sample has about 250,000 clones, approximately 82% seen once. Sequenced material: peripheral blood. The receptors were sampled from a woman at least 80 years old with active or convalescent COVID-19.

The CDR3 sequence is CSVLRTESYGYTF. CDR3 nucleotide sequence: TGCAGCGTTCTTAGGACAGAAAGCTATGGCTACACCTTC. The J gene is TRBJ1-2, the V gene TRBV29-1; a possible D gene is TRBD1 (6 bases). The CDR3 is 13 residues long. CDR1 and CDR2 (germline): SQVTM, ANQGSEA. Trimming cost V 5 bases and J 4 bases, with 14 bases left between them.

This chain connects TRBV18 to TRBJ2-7; 9 nucleotides line up with TRBD2. The CDR3 is 15 residues long. Germline V CDR1 and CDR2: KGHSH, LQKENI. V was clipped by 4 bases and J by 1 base; unmatched bases: 5. The CDR3 DNA reads TGTGCCAGCTCACGGGATAGCGGGGGTTCCTACGAGCAGTACTTC. It translates to CASSRDSGGSYEQYF.

This clone was observed once. This chain uses TRBV5-1 with TRBJ1-1, with unresolved D. Germline CDR1 reads SGHRS; CDR2 reads YFSETQ. The CDR3 totals 14 residues. The V end lost 0 bases, the J end lost 6 bases, and 12 bases lay between the germline ends. CDR3 in amino acids: CASSLEPRGAEAFF. The DNA of the CDR3 is TGCGCCAGCAGCTTGGAGCCCAGAGGCGCTGAAGCTTTCTTT.

The chain links TRBV6-5 to TRBJ2-1; 7 bases agree with TRBD2. The CDR3 has 16 residues. Per germline, CDR1 MNHEY and CDR2 SVGAGI. Losses at the gene ends were 2 bases for V and 0 bases for J; bases not matched to a gene: 4. DNA for the CDR3: TGTGCCAGCAGTTACACAGCGGGGAGCTCCTACAATGAGCAGTTCTTC. It is translated as CASSYTAGSSYNEQFF.

This clone was found a few times. The V call is TRBV2, the J call TRBJ1-4, with D maybe TRBD1 (5 bases). Germline V gives CDR1 SNHLY, CDR2 FYNNEI. V was pared by 4 bases and J by 0 bases, with 9 bases between. This CDR3 is built from 15 residues. CDR3 amino acids: CASSATVATNEKLFF. The CDR3 DNA sequence: TGTGCCAGCAGTGCGACAGTCGCAACTAATGAAAAACTGTTTTTT.

The chain joins TRBV20-1 to TRBJ1-1; D uncertain. Looked up from germline, CDR1 is DFQATT and CDR2 is SNEGSKA (reference sequence). The CDR3 length is 11 residues. V shed 8 bases and J shed 3 bases, with 10 bases lying between them. CDR3 sequence: CSSLSDTEAFF. The CDR3 bases are TGCAGTAGCCTATCGGACACTGAAGCTTTCTTT.

The chain joins TRBV3-1 (or the pseudogene TRBV3-2) to TRBJ1-2; TRBD1 matches 8 bases. The V segment lost 4 bases and the J segment 1 base; nucleotides outside the gene matches: 5. Per germline, CDR1 LGHDT and CDR2 YNNKEL (reference sequence). The CDR3 extends over 15 amino acids. The CDR3 region has the DNA TGTGCCAGCAGCCGTGCAGGGGGCGATAACTATGGCTACACCTTC. It yields the protein CASSRAGGDNYGYTF.

A single count supports this clone. The rearrangement joins TRBV19 to TRBJ2-1; 12 bases match TRBD2. Germline CDR1 and CDR2: LNHDA and SQIVND (reference sequence). Trimming cost V 6 bases and J 6 bases; bases outside gene matches: 9. This CDR3 comprises 16 residues. CDR3 loop: CASSPFLAGGLNEQFF. The CDR3 coding sequence is TGTGCCAGTAGCCCCTTTCTAGCGGGAGGGCTCAATGAGCAGTTCTTC.

This clone was observed a handful of times. This chain uses TRBV6-1 with TRBJ1-3, with D maybe TRBD1 (5 bases). The CDR3 is made up of 15 amino acids. V lost 0 bases to trimming and J lost 2 bases, with 8 bases between them. Germline lookup yields CDR1 MNHNS and CDR2 SASEGT. The CDR3 sequence: CASSEAAGAGNTIYF. DNA for the CDR3: TGTGCCAGCAGTGAAGCGGCGGGGGCTGGAAACACCATATATTTT.

The V call is TRBV7-2, the J call TRBJ2-5, with D tentatively TRBD1 (6 bases). V dropped 1 base and J dropped 5 bases, with 11 bases sitting between them. The germline CDR1 and CDR2 sequences are SGHTA and FQGNSA. This CDR3 has 14 amino acids. The CDR3 DNA reads TGTGCCAGCAGCTTAGGGGGGCAGGGGGAGACCCAGTACTTC. Protein: CASSLGGQGETQYF.

V and J are TRBV6-6 and TRBJ2-1, with 10 bases lining up with TRBD2. The germline V gene has CDR1 MNHNY and CDR2 SVGAGI (reference sequence). V was clipped by 5 bases and J by 9 bases; unmatched bases: 7. The CDR3 extends over 14 amino acids. The CDR3 spells CASSSGRAQGEQFF. The CDR3 DNA is TGTGCCAGCAGTAGCGGGAGGGCCCAAGGTGAGCAGTTCTTC.

The chain recombines TRBV5-1 with TRBJ1-1; the D gene is possibly TRBD1 (5 bases). This CDR3 has 13 residues. Germline CDR1 SGHRS, CDR2 YFSETQ. V lost 2 bases, J lost 3 bases, and 8 bases lay in between. CDR3 sequence reads: CASSFGRDTEAFF. The CDR3 coding sequence is TGCGCCAGCAGCTTTGGCAGGGACACTGAAGCTTTCTTT.

The gene calls are TRBV6-6 and TRBJ1-6, with D maybe TRBD1 (6 bases). V was cut by 10 bases and J by 5 bases, with 12 bases left in between. CDR1 is MNHNY and CDR2 is SVGAGI in the germline V gene (reference sequence). The CDR3 has 13 amino acids. CDR3: CATQDRNNSPLHF. The CDR3 nucleotides are TGTGCCACCCAGGACAGAAATAATTCACCCCTCCACTTT.

This CDR3 is CASSPGQGASPTEAFF. The CDR3 DNA reads TGCGCCAGCAGCCCCGGACAGGGGGCCTCCCCCACTGAAGCTTTCTTT. The J gene is TRBJ1-1, the V gene TRBV5-1; 11 nucleotides agree with TRBD1. The CDR3 extends over 16 amino acids. V dropped 4 bases and J dropped 4; count of bases not matched to a gene: 9. Germline V CDR1 and CDR2: SGHRS, YFSETQ.

V gene TRBV3-1 (or the pseudogene TRBV3-2) combines with J gene TRBJ1-6; 11 nucleotides agree with TRBD1. The CDR3 is made up of 16 amino acids. Germline lookup yields CDR1 LGHDT and CDR2 YNNKEL (reference sequence). The V segment lost 1 base and the J segment 9 bases; nucleotides outside the gene matches: 5. The CDR3 loop reads CASSQGGGTGGSPLHF. CDR3 nucleotide sequence: TGTGCCAGCAGCCAAGGAGGTGGGACAGGGGGTTCACCCCTCCACTTT.

In this sample, this clone turned up once. This chain connects TRBV28 to TRBJ1-6; no definite D call. CDR1 MDHEN and CDR2 SYDVKM come from the germline V gene. The CDR3 length is 16 residues. Trimming shortened V by 1 base and J by 0 bases, and 7 bases separated the two germline ends. The CDR3 DNA sequence: TGTGCCAGCAGTTTATATGGTAGCTCCTATAATTCACCCCTCCACTTT. Residues: CASSLYGSSYNSPLHF.

The chain employs TRBV5-4 and TRBJ2-7; D possibly corresponds to TRBD2 (5 bases). The CDR3 has 16 residues. V shed 0 bases and J shed 3 bases, with 16 bases lying between them. Germline CDR1 and CDR2: SGHNT and YYREEE (reference sequence). CDR3 in DNA: TGTGCCAGCAGCTTGGATCTCCGGTCGGGAAACTACGAGCAGTACTTC. It specifies CASSLDLRSGNYEQYF.

The table lists this clone with a few counts. The chain is built from TRBV19 and TRBJ2-7; 8 bases map to TRBD1. The CDR3 length is 13 residues. After removal of 4 bases from V and 6 bases from J, the junction contained 5 bases not matched to a gene. Germline V lookup: CDR1 LNHDA, CDR2 SQIVND (reference sequence). CDR3 in DNA: TGTGCCAGTAGTAACGACAGGGGTGGCGAGCAGTACTTC. This translates into CASSNDRGGEQYF.

Only a few counts were recorded for this clone. The chain employs TRBV2 and TRBJ1-5; D is uncertain. This CDR3 spans 14 amino acids. The germline V gene has CDR1 SNHLY and CDR2 FYNNEI. Trimming shortened V by 6 bases and J by 0 bases, and 9 bases separated the two germline ends. CDR3 in amino acids: CASSAENSNQPQHF. CDR3 DNA sequence: TGTGCCAGCAGCGCAGAAAATAGCAATCAGCCCCAGCATTTT.

The CDR3: CASRAGAFPGELFF. CDR3 DNA: TGTGCCAGCAGGGCGGGAGCTTTCCCCGGGGAGCTGTTTTTT. This chain connects TRBV9 to TRBJ2-2; 7 bases are a match to TRBD2. This CDR3 is 14 amino acids long. Germline-derived CDR1 and CDR2 are SGDLS and YYNGEE. V lost 5 bases, J lost 6 bases, and 7 bases stayed unmatched.

This clone was seen more than once but under ten times. V usage is TRBV6-6 and J usage is TRBJ1-4; 7 bases line up with TRBD1. V was pared by 2 bases and J by 5 bases, with 8 bases of the junction left unmatched. Germline CDR1 MNHNY, CDR2 SVGAGI (reference sequence). The CDR3 sequence is 16 residues long. CDR3 in amino acids: CASSYTAGGLNEKLFF. In DNA, the CDR3 is TGTGCCAGCAGTTACACCGCAGGGGGTCTAAATGAAAAACTGTTTTTT.

V and J are TRBV2 and TRBJ1-1, with no clear D. Trimming left V 3 bases short and J 8 bases short, with 7 bases between. Germline V gene sequence: CDR1 SNHLY, CDR2 FYNNEI. CDR3 size: 11 residues. The CDR3 loop reads CASSDWPEAFF. The CDR3 bases are TGTGCCAGCAGTGATTGGCCCGAAGCTTTCTTT.

The J gene is TRBJ2-3, the V gene TRBV7-2; 7 bases fit TRBD2. The CDR3 runs 18 residues. CDR1 is SGHTA and CDR2 is FQGNSA in the germline V gene. Germline trimming cut 0 bases from V and 1 base from J; bases unmatched to any gene: 10. The CDR3 here is CASSLALASGLRTDTQYF. The CDR3 DNA follows: TGTGCCAGCAGCTTAGCGCTGGCTAGCGGACTACGCACAGATACGCAGTATTTT.

This chain links TRBV5-1 with TRBJ2-7; perhaps TRBD2 as D (6 bases). Germline V gene data show CDR1 as SGHRS and CDR2 as YFSETQ. This CDR3 contains 15 residues. The germline V and J ends were trimmed by 4 bases and 2 bases, with 16 bases remaining between them. CDR3 loop: CASSDGTPAPYEQYF. Here the CDR3 DNA reads TGCGCCAGCAGCGACGGGACTCCGGCCCCCTACGAGCAGTACTTC.

The CDR3 reads CASSVVEIGGYTF. CDR3 DNA sequence: TGTGCCAGCAGCGTAGTGGAGATTGGAGGCTACACCTTC. This chain joins TRBV9 and TRBJ1-2; D is undetermined. V was shortened by 0 bases and J by 8 bases, with 11 bases between the two germline ends. Germline V lookup: CDR1 SGDLS, CDR2 YYNGEE. This CDR3 is 13 amino acids long.